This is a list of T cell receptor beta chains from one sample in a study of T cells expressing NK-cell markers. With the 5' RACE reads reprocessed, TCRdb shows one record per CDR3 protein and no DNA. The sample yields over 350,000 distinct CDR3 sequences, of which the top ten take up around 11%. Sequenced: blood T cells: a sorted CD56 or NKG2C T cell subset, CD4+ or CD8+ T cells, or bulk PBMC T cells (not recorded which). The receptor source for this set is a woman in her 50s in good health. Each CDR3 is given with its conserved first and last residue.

CDR3 protein: CASRPNRGRNEQFF
V gene: TRBV12-3/TRBV12-4
J gene: TRBJ2-1

CDR3 protein: CASSEKDSEQFF
V gene: TRBV10-2
J gene: TRBJ2-1

CDR3 protein: CASSLLGSGANVLTF
V gene: TRBV5-1
J gene: TRBJ2-6

CDR3 protein: CASSPGQGNPNTGELFF
V gene: TRBV6-6
J gene: TRBJ2-2

CDR3 protein: CASSLARRLADIQYF
V gene: TRBV5-6
J gene: TRBJ2-4

CDR3 protein: CATSKAGGYNEQFF
V gene: TRBV15
J gene: TRBJ2-1

CDR3 protein: CAGGTGLGYNEQFF
V gene: TRBV11-2
J gene: TRBJ2-1

CDR3 protein: CATSEIYSVGELFF
V gene: TRBV24-1
J gene: TRBJ2-2

CDR3 protein: CASRREGYTGELFF
V gene: TRBV19
J gene: TRBJ2-2

CDR3 protein: CASSGQGLMTGELFF
V gene: TRBV5-1
J gene: TRBJ2-2

CDR3 protein: CASSLEAAVFYGYTF
V gene: TRBV7-9
J gene: TRBJ1-2

CDR3 protein: CASSQIGEREGETQYF
V gene: TRBV3-1
J gene: TRBJ2-5

CDR3 protein: CASSLRYTSGSVSAKNIQYF
V gene: TRBV7-3
J gene: TRBJ2-4

CDR3 protein: CASSLGLGSYSNQPQHF
V gene: TRBV5-1
J gene: TRBJ1-5

CDR3 protein: CASKKQGPSNEQFF
V gene: TRBV5-1
J gene: TRBJ2-1

CDR3 protein: CASSYGTGPSYEQYF
V gene: TRBV6-6
J gene: TRBJ2-7

CDR3 protein: CSARDPYSLGGKNIQYF
V gene: TRBV20-1
J gene: TRBJ2-4